This T cell receptor (beta chain) was obtained from a study of cytomegalovirus exposure and HLA in healthy donors. Overall study findings and caveats: Overall, 164 TCR beta chains were annotated as cytomegalovirus-associated. Testing in vitro showed a few CMV-associated chains specific for CMV antigens. Usually a TCR sequence was rare, but some public TCRs were found in many donors.

Separate from the roughly 700-subject first cohort, the roughly 120-subject validation cohort was the one that the donors belonged to. Repertoires were generated with immunoSEQ multiplex PCR, while TCRdb's copy carries only in-frame clones and drops some. The sample has approximately 200,000 clones, around nine tenths seen once. Worth noting for this clone: Its target is unknown.

Germline CDR1 MNHNY, CDR2 SVGAGI (reference sequence). The CDR3 spans 16 residues. J lost 7 bases, V lost 5 bases, and 10 bases had no gene match. The source of this sequence is a young woman in good health and CMV-seronegative. V and J are TRBV6-6 and TRBJ2-3; 12 bases map to TRBD1. Sequenced input: PBMCs. The CDR3 here is CASSAGTGGVANTQYF. CDR3 coding DNA: TGTGCCAGCAGTGCCGGGACAGGGGGCGTCGCGAATACGCAGTATTTT.